This TCR beta chain was retrieved from a study of beta chain features in type 1 diabetes. Trimming took 2 bases from V and 6 from J, leaving 11 bases between them. The CDR3 is 14 residues long. Per the germline V gene, CDR1 is SGDLS and CDR2 is YYNGEE. Sorted CD4+ subsets: naive, central memory, regulatory, stem cell-like memory (CD45RO/CCR7/CD25/CD127/CD95/CD27 panel). This clone has just a few counts. Its specificity is not known. TCRB transcripts that were expressed got sequenced, as all of the isolated RNA had been reverse transcribed. Produced via immunoSEQ multiplex PCR; TCRdb's table is partial and in-frame only. The sample lists roughly 300,000 clones; more than 13% were seen once. Study-wide points: Relative to healthy donors, patients appeared to have naive, central memory and Treg TCRB repertoires that were more similar. Patients with type 1 diabetes carried fewer insertions and had more deletions at their VDJ junctions. Significant though moderate, a shortening of TCRB CDR3s appeared in all four CD4+ subsets of Type 1 diabetes patients.

Sequences were obtained from naive CD4+ T cells from blood. This rearrangement joins TRBV9 to TRBJ2-2, with D perhaps matching TRBD1 (5 bases). This TCR came from a man younger than 40 with type 1 diabetes. As DNA, the CDR3 is TGTGCCAGCAGCGTGCCAGGGAAGGCCGGGGAGCTGTTTTTT. Encoded protein: CASSVPGKAGELFF.